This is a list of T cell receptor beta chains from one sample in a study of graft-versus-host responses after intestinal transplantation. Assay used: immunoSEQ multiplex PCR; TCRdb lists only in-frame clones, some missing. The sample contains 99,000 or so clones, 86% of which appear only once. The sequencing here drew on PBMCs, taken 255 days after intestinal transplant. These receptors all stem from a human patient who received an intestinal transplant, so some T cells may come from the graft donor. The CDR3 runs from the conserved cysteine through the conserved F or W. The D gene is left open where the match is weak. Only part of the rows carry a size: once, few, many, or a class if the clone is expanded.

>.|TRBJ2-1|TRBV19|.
CASSEQGTNEQFF
TGTGCCAGTAGTGAACAGGGAACCAATGAGCAGTTCTTC
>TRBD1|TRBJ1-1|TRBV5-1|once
CASSFLPGQGITEAFF
TGCGCCAGCAGCTTCCTCCCGGGACAGGGGATCACTGAAGCTTTCTTT
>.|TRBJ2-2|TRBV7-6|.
CASSLAAGRELFF
TGTGCCAGCAGCTTAGCTGCAGGGCGGGAGCTGTTTTTT
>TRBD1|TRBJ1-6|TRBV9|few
CASSSTGTGDNSPLHF
TGTGCCAGCAGCTCCACAGGGACAGGGGACAATTCACCCCTCCACTTT
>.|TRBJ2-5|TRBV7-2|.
CATGDRQETQYF
TGTGCCACCGGCGACCGGCAAGAGACCCAGTACTTC
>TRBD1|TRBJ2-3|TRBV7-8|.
CASSLWQGANTQYF
TGTGCCAGCAGCTTATGGCAGGGGGCGAATACGCAGTATTTT
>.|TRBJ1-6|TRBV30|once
CAWKARRQANSPLHF
TGTGCCTGGAAGGCCCGACGGCAGGCTAATTCACCCCTCCACTTT
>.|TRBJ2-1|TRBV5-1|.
CASSSKANEQFF
TGCGCCAGCAGCTCGAAGGCGAATGAGCAGTTCTTC
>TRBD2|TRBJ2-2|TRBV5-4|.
CASSLPGLAGTGELFF
TGTGCCAGCAGCCTCCCGGGACTAGCGGGGACCGGGGAGCTGTTTTTT
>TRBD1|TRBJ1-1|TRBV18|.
CASSALGTGGTMNTEAFF
TGTGCCAGCTCAGCCCTTGGGACAGGAGGCACCATGAACACTGAAGCTTTCTTT
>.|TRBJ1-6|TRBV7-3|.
CASSHIRGFSGSYNSPLHF
TGTGCCAGCAGCCACATTAGGGGCTTTTCTGGTTCCTATAATTCACCCCTCCACTTT
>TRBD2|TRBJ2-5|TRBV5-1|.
CASSSGLAGLYQETQYF
TGCGCCAGCAGCTCGGGACTAGCGGGCCTCTACCAAGAGACCCAGTACTTC
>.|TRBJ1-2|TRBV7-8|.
CASSLEGGKENYGYTF
TGTGCCAGCAGCTTAGAAGGGGGTAAAGAGAACTATGGCTACACCTTC
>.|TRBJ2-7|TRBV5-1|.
CASSLDRSYEQYF
TGCGCCAGCAGCTTGGACCGCTCCTACGAGCAGTACTTC
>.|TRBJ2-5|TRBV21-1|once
CASSKALGSGAARETQYF
TGTGCCAGCAGCAAAGCCTTGGGGAGCGGGGCCGCGAGGGAGACCCAGTACTTC
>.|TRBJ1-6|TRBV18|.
CASSEQVRSTGTSPLHF
TGTGCCAGCTCAGAACAGGTGAGGAGTACAGGGACTTCACCCCTCCACTTT
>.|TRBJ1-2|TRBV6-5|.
CASSSGGANYGYTF
TGTGCCAGCAGTTCCGGTGGGGCGAACTATGGCTACACCTTC
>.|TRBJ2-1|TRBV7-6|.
CASSLPTNEQFF
TGTGCCAGCAGCTTACCCACTAATGAGCAGTTCTTC
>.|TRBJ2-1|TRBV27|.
CASRNYNEQFF
TGTGCCAGCAGAAATTACAATGAGCAGTTCTTC
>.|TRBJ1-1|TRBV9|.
CASSVQGTGNTEAFF
TGTGCCAGCAGCGTCCAGGGGACGGGGAACACTGAAGCTTTCTTT
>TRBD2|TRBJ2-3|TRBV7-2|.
CATTSGAFTDTQYF
TGTGCCACCACTAGCGGGGCCTTCACAGATACGCAGTATTTT
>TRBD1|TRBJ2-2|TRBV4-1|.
CASSQAGLGQGRAGELFF
TGCGCCAGCAGCCAAGCTGGACTCGGACAGGGGAGAGCCGGGGAGCTGTTTTTT
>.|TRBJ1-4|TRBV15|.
CATSGTWANEKLFF
TGTGCCACCAGCGGGACTTGGGCTAATGAAAAACTGTTTTTT
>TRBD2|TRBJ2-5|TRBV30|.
CAWSVGGKKETQYF
TGTGCCTGGAGTGTGGGGGGGAAAAAAGAGACCCAGTACTTC
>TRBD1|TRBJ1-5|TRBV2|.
CASNRDSGRNQPQHF
TGTGCCAGCAACCGGGACAGTGGGCGAAATCAGCCCCAGCATTTT
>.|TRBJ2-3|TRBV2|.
CASSEALLSWASDTQYF
TGTGCCAGCAGTGAAGCGCTCCTATCCTGGGCTTCAGATACGCAGTATTTT
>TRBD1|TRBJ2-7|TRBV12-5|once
CASGLEGAYYEQYF
TGTGCTAGTGGTTTGGAGGGGGCGTACTACGAGCAGTACTTC
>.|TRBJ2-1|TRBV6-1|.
CATSKDGYNEQFF
TGTGCCACCAGTAAGGACGGCTACAATGAGCAGTTCTTC
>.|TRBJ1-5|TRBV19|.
CASSIDYWPGARGNQPQHF
TGTGCCAGTAGTATAGATTATTGGCCAGGGGCGCGGGGCAATCAGCCCCAGCATTTT
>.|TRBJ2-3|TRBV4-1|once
CASSGETDPDTQYF
TGCGCCAGCAGCGGGGAGACAGACCCAGATACGCAGTATTTT
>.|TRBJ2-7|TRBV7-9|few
CASSSPAGSSYEQYF
TGTGCCAGCAGCTCCCCAGCCGGCAGCTCCTACGAGCAGTACTTC
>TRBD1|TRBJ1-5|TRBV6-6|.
CASSGQGALDQPQHF
TGTGCCAGCAGTGGACAGGGGGCTTTGGATCAGCCCCAGCATTTT
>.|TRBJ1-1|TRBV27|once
CASSPYTYTEAFF
TGTGCCAGCAGTCCGTATACCTACACTGAAGCTTTCTTT
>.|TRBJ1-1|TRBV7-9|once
CASSLEAGPTEAFF
TGTGCCAGCAGCTTAGAGGCAGGGCCCACTGAAGCTTTCTTT
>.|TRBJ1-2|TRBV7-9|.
CASSLDGGYGYTF
TGTGCCAGCAGCCTTGACGGGGGGTATGGCTACACCTTC
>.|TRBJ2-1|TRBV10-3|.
CAPPLLPNNEQFF
TGTGCCCCCCCCCTACTCCCGAACAATGAGCAGTTCTTC
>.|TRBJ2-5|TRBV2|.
CASRGPQETQYF
TGTGCCAGCAGAGGGCCCCAAGAGACCCAGTACTTC
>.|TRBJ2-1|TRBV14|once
CASSQSPLHEQFF
TGTGCCAGCAGCCAGTCCCCTCTCCATGAGCAGTTCTTC
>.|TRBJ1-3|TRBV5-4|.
CASSQLLDGNTIYF
TGTGCCAGCAGCCAACTCTTAGATGGAAACACCATATATTTT
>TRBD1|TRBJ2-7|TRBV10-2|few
CASSGDRWTYEQYF
TGCGCCAGCAGCGGGGACAGGTGGACCTACGAGCAGTACTTC
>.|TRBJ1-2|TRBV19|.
CASSPWSGNYGYTF
TGTGCCAGTAGTCCGTGGTCCGGGAACTATGGCTACACCTTC
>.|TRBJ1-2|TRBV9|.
CASSTRGGGAHGYTF
TGTGCCAGCAGCACCCGTGGGGGGGGCGCGCATGGCTACACCTTC
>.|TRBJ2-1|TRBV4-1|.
CASSQVMDPQNEQFF
TGCGCCAGCAGCCAAGTTATGGACCCCCAAAATGAGCAGTTCTTC
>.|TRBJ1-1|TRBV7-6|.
CASSLSQVPNTEAFF
TGTGCCAGCAGCTTATCCCAGGTCCCGAACACTGAAGCTTTCTTT
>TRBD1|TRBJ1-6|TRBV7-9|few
CASSLPTQGRNSPLHF
TGTGCCAGCAGCTTACCTACACAGGGGAGGAATTCACCCCTCCACTTT